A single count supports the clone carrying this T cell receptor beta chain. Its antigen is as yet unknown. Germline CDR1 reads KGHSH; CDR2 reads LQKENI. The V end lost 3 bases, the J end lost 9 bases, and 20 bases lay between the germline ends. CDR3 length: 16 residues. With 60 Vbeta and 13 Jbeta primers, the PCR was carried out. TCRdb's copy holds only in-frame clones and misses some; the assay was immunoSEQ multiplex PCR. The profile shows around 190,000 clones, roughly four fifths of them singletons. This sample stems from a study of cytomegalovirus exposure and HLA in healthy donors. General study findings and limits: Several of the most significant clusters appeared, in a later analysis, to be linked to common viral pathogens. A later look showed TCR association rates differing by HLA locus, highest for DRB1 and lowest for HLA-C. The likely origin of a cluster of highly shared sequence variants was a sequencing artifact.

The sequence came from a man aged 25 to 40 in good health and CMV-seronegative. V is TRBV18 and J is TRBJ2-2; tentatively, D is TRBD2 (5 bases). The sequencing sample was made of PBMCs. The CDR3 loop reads CASSPRPGKVSWELFF. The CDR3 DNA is TGTGCCAGCTCACCTCGCCCGGGGAAGGTCTCCTGGGAGCTGTTTTTT.